Below are 24 T cell receptor beta chains sequenced from a single sample in a study of T cells in Graves' hyperthyroidism and ophthalmopathy. The source material, RNA transcripts, was used to amplify TCR beta CDR3 regions. TCR CDR3 regions were first amplified by RT-PCR with HTBI primers. Via MiXCR, TCRdb re-called the multiplex PCR reads, giving one row per CDR3 protein. The profile shows 300,000 or so distinct CDR3 sequences, 16% of them singletons. Sequenced material: blood. All receptors come from a man aged 30 to 39 with Graves' hyperthyroidism.

The chain uses TRBV7-9 and TRBJ1-1, with 8 bases lining up with TRBD1. V was pared by 6 bases and J by 2 bases, with 8 bases of the junction left unmatched. This CDR3 comprises 15 residues. CDR1 and CDR2 from the germline V gene are SEHNR and FQNEAQ (reference sequence). CDR3 sequence (DNA): TGTGCCAGCAGTCCGACAGGGGCCCTAAACACTGAAGCTTTCTTT. Amino acids: CASSPTGALNTEAFF.

This clonotype has at least ten counts. The chain has TRBV20-1 and TRBJ2-1; TRBD2 matches 9 bases. Trimming removed 3 bases from V and 4 bases from J; junction bases left unmatched: 7. Germline V gives CDR1 DFQATT, CDR2 SNEGSKA (reference sequence). CDR3 length: 15 amino acids. As DNA, the CDR3 is TGCAGTGCTAGTAGGGCTAGCGGGGTGTACAATGAGCAGTTCTTC. This encodes CSASRASGVYNEQFF.

This clonotype was recorded a few times. The chain carries TRBV29-1 and TRBJ2-1; 8 bases align to TRBD2. The CDR3 sequence is 13 residues long. The junction had 10 bases not matched to a gene; V was cut back by 6 bases and J by 9 bases. Germline values: CDR1 SQVTM, CDR2 ANQGSEA. CDR3 loop: CSVVREAWGEQFF. Here the CDR3 DNA reads TGCAGCGTAGTGCGGGAGGCCTGGGGTGAGCAGTTCTTC.

In this sample, this clonotype turned up many times. The chain employs TRBV7-9 and TRBJ2-5, with TRBD1 as a possible D gene (5 bases). This CDR3 has 13 residues. Looked up from germline, CDR1 is SEHNR and CDR2 is FQNEAQ (reference sequence). Trimming removed 5 bases at V and 4 bases at J, with 11 bases between. CDR3 in DNA: TGTGCCAGCAGCAAGGACACTCCAGAGACCCAGTACTTC. Its protein is CASSKDTPETQYF. The full variable domain, completed using reference TRBV7-9 and TRBJ2-5, is DTGVSQNPRHKITKRGQNVTFRCDPISEHNRLYWYRQTLGQGPEFLTYFQNEAQLEKSRLLSDRFSAERPKGSFSTLEIQRTEQGDSAMYLCASSKDTPETQYFGPGTRLLVL.

CDR3 nucleotides: TGTGCCATCAGTGGGTCCGACTACCATACCTACGAGCAGTACTTC. This encodes CAISGSDYHTYEQYF. The chain employs TRBV10-3 and TRBJ2-7; D possibly corresponds to TRBD2 (5 bases). Trimming stripped 4 bases from V and 2 bases from J, with 15 bases between. CDR1 ENHRY and CDR2 SYGVKD come from the germline V gene. The CDR3 length is 15 residues.

The rearrangement links TRBV6-2 or TRBV6-3 to TRBJ2-7; maybe TRBD1 (7 bases). Looked up from germline, CDR1 is MNHEY and CDR2 is SVGEGT. The V gene lost 5 bases and the J gene lost 3 bases, with 17 bases spanning the gap. This CDR3 is 15 amino acids long. CDR3 in DNA: TGTGCCAGCAGTCCTAACGGTCAGGGGGGCTACGAGCAGTACTTC. The encoded protein is CASSPNGQGGYEQYF.

Ten or more counts support this clonotype. The rearrangement uses TRBV3-1 and TRBJ2-7; D is possibly TRBD1 (6 bases). The CDR3 length is 14 residues. Looked up from germline, CDR1 is LGHDT and CDR2 is YNNKEL (reference sequence). Trimming removed 2 bases from V and 4 bases from J, with 12 bases in between. The CDR3 spells CASSQYDRPYEQYF. In DNA, the CDR3 is TGTGCCAGCAGCCAATACGACAGGCCATACGAGCAGTACTTC.

Ten or more counts support this clonotype. The chain has TRBV10-3 and TRBJ2-3; D gene unclear. The ends were cut back, 7 bases at V and 4 bases at J, with 12 bases in the middle. Germline values: CDR1 ENHRY, CDR2 SYGVKD. This CDR3 contains 13 residues. CDR3 nucleotide sequence: TGTGCCATCACGGAACGGTGGGCAGATACGCAGTATTTT. It is translated as CAITERWADTQYF.

The chain links TRBV10-2 to TRBJ1-1, with D perhaps TRBD1 (5 bases). CDR1 WSHSY and CDR2 SAAADI come from the germline V gene. The CDR3 consists of 12 residues. Trimming took 8 bases from V and 7 from J, leaving 14 bases between them. CDR3 loop: CASSGPTFEAFF. The DNA of the CDR3 is TGCGCCAGCTCGGGGCCCACCTTTGAAGCTTTCTTT.

This clonotype came up a few times. The chain carries TRBV11-2 and TRBJ2-2; D gene uncertain. V was pared by 1 base and J by 0 bases, with 6 bases between. Germline V CDR1 and CDR2: SGHAT, FQNNGV. The length of the CDR3 is 15 residues. Here the CDR3 reads CASSLGESNTGELFF. Written as DNA, the CDR3 is TGTGCCAGCAGCTTAGGGGAATCGAACACCGGGGAGCTGTTTTTT.

This clonotype appeared many times. DNA for the CDR3: TGTGCCAGCAGCCATACTAGCGGACCAGACACCGGGGAGCTGTTTTTT. This codes for CASSHTSGPDTGELFF. V and J are TRBV3-1 and TRBJ2-2; 8 positions agree with TRBD2. V lost 3 bases to trimming and J lost 3 bases; unmatched junction nucleotides: 6. Germline values: CDR1 LGHDT, CDR2 YNNKEL (reference sequence). The CDR3 has 16 residues.

This clonotype has ten or more counts. The chain recombines TRBV24-1 with TRBJ2-7, with TRBD2 matching over 11 bases. The CDR3 extends over 15 amino acids. The germline V gene encodes CDR1 KGHDR and CDR2 SFDVKD. The J segment lost 4 bases and the V segment lost 3 bases, leaving 4 bases of the junction unmatched. CDR3 bases: TGTGCCACCAGTGATCCTGGGACTAGCGGATACGAGCAGTACTTC. It encodes CATSDPGTSGYEQYF.

In its sample, this clonotype was seen many times. The V and J genes are TRBV30 and TRBJ2-7, with D tentatively TRBD1 or TRBD2 (5 bases each). The V end was cut by 0 bases, the J end by 5 bases, with 14 bases between. The length of the CDR3 is 14 residues. In germline, CDR1 is GTSNPN, CDR2 SVGIG (reference sequence). In DNA form, the CDR3 reads TGTGCCTGGAGTGTTTTGAGGGGTGGGAACGAGCAGTACTTC. This sequence encodes CAWSVLRGGNEQYF.

In its sample, this clonotype was seen many times. The chain combines TRBV12-3 or TRBV12-4 with TRBJ2-2, with D uncertain. The CDR3 is made up of 14 amino acids. The V gene lost 5 bases and the J gene lost 5 bases, with 12 bases spanning the gap. CDR3 coding DNA: TGTGCCAGCAGTCCCCTTTTGGGGACCGGGGAGCTGTTTTTT. It translates to CASSPLLGTGELFF.

This clonotype was seen repeatedly, ten times or more. The chain combines TRBV20-1 with TRBJ2-7; TRBD2 matches 8 bases. The germline gives CDR1 DFQATT, CDR2 SNEGSKA (reference sequence). Trimming removed 6 bases from V and 3 bases from J; junction bases left unmatched: 7. CDR3 length: 13 amino acids. The DNA of the CDR3 is TGCAGTGCCCAACAGAGCGGGAGCTACGAGCAGTACTTC. Translated, it gives CSAQQSGSYEQYF.

The chain couples TRBV28 to TRBJ2-7; unclear D gene. The V gene's germline CDR1 is MDHEN and CDR2 SYDVKM. The CDR3 loop spans 12 amino acids. V dropped 6 bases and J dropped 1 base, with 7 bases sitting between them. CDR3 sequence: CASRARSYEQYF. The CDR3 nucleotides are TGTGCCAGCAGGGCCAGATCCTACGAGCAGTACTTC.

V and J are TRBV11-2 and TRBJ1-1; TRBD1 is a possible D gene (5 bases). V lost 3 bases to trimming and J lost 2 bases, with 7 bases between them. Germline V gene sequence: CDR1 SGHAT, CDR2 FQNNGV. The CDR3 runs 13 residues. CDR3 amino acids: CASSFDSNTEAFF. The CDR3 bases are TGTGCCAGCAGCTTTGACAGCAACACTGAAGCTTTCTTT.

This clonotype has a count of ten or more. This chain connects TRBV7-2 to TRBJ2-7, with 10 bases identical to TRBD2. The CDR3 covers 15 residues. The V gene end was trimmed by 5 bases and the J gene end by 6 bases; junction bases not matched to a gene: 10. Germline V gives CDR1 SGHTA, CDR2 FQGNSA. CDR3 loop: CASSPTGTSVREQYF. In DNA form, the CDR3 reads TGTGCCAGCAGCCCCACCGGGACTAGCGTCCGCGAGCAGTACTTC.

The genes are TRBV4-1 and TRBJ2-7; D is unresolved. Germline CDR1 reads MGHRA; CDR2 reads YSYEKL. The V end lost 0 bases, the J end lost 2 bases, and 11 bases lay between the germline ends. The CDR3 contains 15 residues. CDR3 nucleotide sequence: TGCGCCAGCAGCCAAGATAGCCCCGGAGCCTACGAGCAGTACTTC. Amino acid sequence: CASSQDSPGAYEQYF.

This clonotype was counted ten times or more. J is TRBJ1-2 and V is TRBV2, with a tentative D call TRBD1 (6 bases). The germline gives CDR1 SNHLY, CDR2 FYNNEI. The CDR3 consists of 14 residues. Trimming shortened V by 4 bases and J by 6 bases, and 15 bases separated the two germline ends. The CDR3 reads CASSGWGRDNGYTF. CDR3 DNA: TGTGCCAGCAGTGGTTGGGGGAGGGACAATGGCTACACCTTC.

This clonotype has a handful of counts. V gene TRBV20-1 combines with J gene TRBJ1-5; 7 nucleotides match TRBD1. This CDR3 region has 14 residues. Trimming removed 6 bases from V and 6 bases from J; junction bases left unmatched: 11. The germline CDR1 and CDR2 sequences are DFQATT and SNEGSKA (reference sequence). The CDR3: CSAKTTGRAQPQHF. In DNA form, the CDR3 reads TGCAGTGCAAAAACGACAGGGAGGGCTCAGCCCCAGCATTTT.

This clonotype was seen repeatedly, ten times or more. V is TRBV28 and J is TRBJ2-7, with a possible D match to TRBD2 (6 bases). Trimming took off 6 bases at V and 3 bases at J, with 21 bases between the two ends. The CDR3 contains 16 residues. The V gene's germline CDR1 is MDHEN and CDR2 SYDVKM. Here the CDR3 DNA reads TGTGCCAGCAGCCCCCCCCGGAGGGAGGTCTTCTACGAGCAGTACTTC. Its protein is CASSPPRREVFYEQYF.

This clonotype came up many times. The chain couples TRBV27 to TRBJ1-1; D gene uncertain. The CDR3 covers 10 residues. Germline V lookup: CDR1 MNHEY, CDR2 SMNVEV (reference sequence). V lost 8 bases and J 5 bases, leaving 6 bases between the germline ends. The CDR3 nucleotides read TGTGCCAGCGGTTGGACTGAAGCTTTCTTT. It codes for CASGWTEAFF.

In its sample, this clonotype was seen many times. The chain employs TRBV28 and TRBJ2-3; perhaps TRBD2 as D (6 bases). Germline CDR1 MDHEN, CDR2 SYDVKM. This CDR3 is built from 15 residues. Between the trimmed V and J ends, which lost 8 bases and 1 base, there was a span of 16 bases. The CDR3 nucleotides read TGTGCCAGCTATTCTCCCGGGAGACGCACAGATACGCAGTATTTT. Translated: CASYSPGRRTDTQYF.